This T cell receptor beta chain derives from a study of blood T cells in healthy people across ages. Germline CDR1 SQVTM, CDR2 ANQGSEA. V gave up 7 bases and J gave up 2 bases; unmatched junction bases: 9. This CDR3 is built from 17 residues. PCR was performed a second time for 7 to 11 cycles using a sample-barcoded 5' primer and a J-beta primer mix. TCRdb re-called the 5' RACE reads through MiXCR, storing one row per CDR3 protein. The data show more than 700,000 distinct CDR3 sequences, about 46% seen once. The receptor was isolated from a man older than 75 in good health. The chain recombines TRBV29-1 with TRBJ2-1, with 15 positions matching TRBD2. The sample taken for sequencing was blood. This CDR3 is CSATGLAGGPAYNEQFF. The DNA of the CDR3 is TGCAGCGCAACCGGACTAGCGGGAGGGCCTGCCTACAATGAGCAGTTCTTC.